Shown below are 8 T cell receptor beta chains from a single sample sequenced in a study of blood T cell repertoires in COVID-19. Assay: immunoSEQ multiplex PCR; the TCRdb copy retains only in-frame clones and omits some. Of about 220,000 clones listed, less than 85% were seen once; the top ten hold over 7%. The material sequenced was peripheral blood. The receptors shown here come from a woman in her 70s with acute or convalescent COVID-19.

This chain connects TRBV7-5 to TRBJ2-2; the D segment call TRBD1 is taken from the table without a DNA check. TRBV7-5 is shown as a pseudogene. The CDR3 is 16 amino acids. The CDR3 DNA reads as TGTGCCAGAAGCAACCGCCGAACAGGGATCACCGGGGAGCTGTTTTTT. Translated, it gives CARSNRRTGITGELFF.

The chain links TRBV15 to TRBJ2-6; no clear D. V was trimmed by 4 bases and J by 3 bases, leaving 13 bases between them. The CDR3 extends over 16 amino acids. Germline assignment: CDR1 LNHNV and CDR2 YYDKDF (reference sequence). CDR3 nucleotide sequence: TGTGCCACCAGCACCCCACGAGTACGTGGGGCCAACGTCCTGACTTTC. Its translation is CATSTPRVRGANVLTF.

The rearrangement joins TRBV6-6 to TRBJ1-2, with TRBD1 matching 10 bases. The CDR3 runs to 15 residues. Per germline, CDR1 MNHNY and CDR2 SVGAGI (reference sequence). V was clipped by 4 bases and J by 6 bases; unmatched bases: 8. CDR3 bases: TGTGCCAGCAGTTTGGCCCGACAGGGGGCCAATGGCTACACCTTC. It codes for CASSLARQGANGYTF.

This sequence joins TRBV12-3 or TRBV12-4 and TRBJ1-1; D call uncertain. This CDR3 comprises 11 residues. Trimming removed 5 bases at V and 12 bases at J, with 13 bases between. The CDR3 loop reads CASSPEFWSFF. The CDR3 region has the DNA TGTGCCAGCAGTCCGGAGTTCTGGTCTTTCTTT.

This clone has a handful of counts. CDR3 nucleotides: TGTGCCAGCTCATCCGGACAGGGTTACTATGGCTACACCTTC. Amino acid sequence: CASSSGQGYYGYTF. This chain uses TRBV18 with TRBJ1-2; TRBD1 agrees at 8 bases. Germline CDR1 and CDR2: KGHSH and LQKENI. V shed 5 bases, J shed 3 bases, and the junction held 5 bases outside the gene matches. The CDR3 extends over 14 amino acids.

The chain links TRBV2 to TRBJ1-4; D remains unclear. The CDR3 sequence is 14 residues long. Trimming pared 3 bases from V and 0 bases from J, leaving 5 bases between. CDR1 SNHLY and CDR2 FYNNEI come from the germline V gene. CDR3 sequence (DNA): TGTGCCAGCAGTGAGACTACAACTAATGAAAAACTGTTTTTT. It encodes CASSETTTNEKLFF.

The rearrangement uses TRBV15 and TRBJ2-7, with a possible D match to TRBD2 (5 bases). V was shortened by 1 base and J by 2 bases, with 12 bases between the two germline ends. The length of the CDR3 is 15 residues. In germline, CDR1 is LNHNV, CDR2 YYDKDF (reference sequence). The CDR3 region is CATSRVSERAYEQYF. CDR3 sequence (DNA): TGTGCCACCAGCAGAGTGAGTGAGAGGGCCTACGAGCAGTACTTC.

The chain couples TRBV27 to TRBJ2-3, with D possibly TRBD1 on 6 matching bases. This CDR3 has 14 amino acids. Trimming took off 4 bases at V and 3 bases at J, with 11 bases between the two ends. The germline CDR1 and CDR2 sequences are MNHEY and SMNVEV (reference sequence). CDR3 residues: CASSWRQGTDTQYF. CDR3 in DNA: TGTGCCAGCAGTTGGCGGCAGGGGACAGATACGCAGTATTTT.